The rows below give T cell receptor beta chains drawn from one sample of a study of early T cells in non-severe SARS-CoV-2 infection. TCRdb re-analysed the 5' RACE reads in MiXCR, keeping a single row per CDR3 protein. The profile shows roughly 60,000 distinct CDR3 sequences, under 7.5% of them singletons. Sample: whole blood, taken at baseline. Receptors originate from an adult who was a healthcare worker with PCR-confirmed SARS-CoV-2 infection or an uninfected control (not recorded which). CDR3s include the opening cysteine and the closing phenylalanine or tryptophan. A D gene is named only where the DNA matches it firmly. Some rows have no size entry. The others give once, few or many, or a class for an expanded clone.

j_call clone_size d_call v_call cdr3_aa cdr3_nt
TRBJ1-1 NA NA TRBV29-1 CSAPGGANTEAFF TGCAGCGCCCCCGGGGGCGCGAACACTGAAGCTTTCTTT
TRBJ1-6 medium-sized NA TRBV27 CASVLTWAGGSPLHF TGTGCCAGCGTATTGACCTGGGCTGGGGGTTCACCCCTCCACTTT
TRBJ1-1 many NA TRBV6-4 CASRSDADTEAFF TGTGCCAGCAGGTCGGACGCCGACACTGAAGCTTTCTTT
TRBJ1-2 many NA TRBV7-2 CASSLVRMGEGYTF TGTGCCAGCAGCTTAGTCCGGATGGGGGAAGGCTACACCTTC
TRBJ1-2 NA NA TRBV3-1 CASSQDQDHYGYTF TGTGCCAGCAGCCAAGATCAGGACCACTATGGCTACACCTTC
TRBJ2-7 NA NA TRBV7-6 CASSQGYGGHYEQYF TGTGCCAGCAGCCAGGGATACGGGGGACACTACGAGCAGTACTTC
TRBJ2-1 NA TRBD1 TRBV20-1 CSAGGQLSNEQFF TGCAGTGCAGGGGGACAGCTAAGCAATGAGCAGTTCTTC
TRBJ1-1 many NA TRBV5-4 CASSLEVTNTEAFF TGTGCCAGCAGCTTGGAGGTAACGAACACTGAAGCTTTCTTT
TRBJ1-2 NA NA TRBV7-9 CASSTYDNYGYTF TGTGCCAGCTCTACCTACGACAACTATGGCTACACCTTC
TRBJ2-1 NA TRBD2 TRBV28 CASRMTSGGARVQFF TGTGCCAGCAGGATGACTAGCGGGGGGGCTAGGGTGCAGTTCTTC
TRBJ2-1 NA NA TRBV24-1 CATSWFGDNEQFF TGTGCCACCAGTTGGTTCGGAGACAATGAGCAGTTCTTC
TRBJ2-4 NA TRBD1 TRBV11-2 CASSTYRGSKNIQYF TGTGCCAGCAGTACTTACAGGGGATCCAAAAACATTCAGTACTTC
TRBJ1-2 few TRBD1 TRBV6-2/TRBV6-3 CASRGTGAGLLYGYTF TGTGCCAGCAGAGGGACAGGCGCGGGTCTTTTGTATGGCTACACCTTC